Listed below are T cell receptor beta chains from one sample, sequenced in a study of blood T cell repertoires in COVID-19. Generated by immunoSEQ multiplex PCR, the TCRdb table keeps only in-frame clones and is missing some. Counted here are roughly 250,000 clones, 84% occurring once; the ten biggest clones make up less than 2%. The sequencing input was peripheral blood. These receptors were taken from a woman aged 40 to 50 who had recovered from COVID-19. Each CDR3 is given with its conserved first and last residue. A D gene is named only where the DNA matches it firmly. Expanded clones are given a class, and other clones once, few, many or no size at all.

TGCGCCAGCAGCCAAGCGGCAGGGGAAAATTCACCCCTCCACTTT	CASSQAAGENSPLHF	TRBV4-1	TRBJ1-6	NA	NA	15
TGTGCCAGCAGTGAAGGAGAGGGTATGAACACTGAAGCTTTCTTT	CASSEGEGMNTEAFF	TRBV2	TRBJ1-1	NA	NA	15
TGTGCCAGCAGCTTAGGGGGACAGGGGAACACTGAAGCTTTCTTT	CASSLGGQGNTEAFF	TRBV7-8	TRBJ1-1	NA	TRBD1	15
TGTGCCACCAGCAGGGACAGACCCATGAACACTGAAGCTTTCTTT	CATSRDRPMNTEAFF	TRBV15	TRBJ1-1	NA	NA	15
TGTGCCAGCAGTTCGGGACAGGGGGCCGGAAAACTGTTTTTT	CASSSGQGAGKLFF	TRBV28	TRBJ1-4	NA	TRBD1	14
TGCGCCAGCAGCGAGCGCCAAGAGACCCAGTACTTC	CASSERQETQYF	TRBV5-1	TRBJ2-5	NA	NA	12
TGCAGCGCCCGGGGGGAAACCTACAATGAGCAGTTCTTC	CSARGETYNEQFF	TRBV29-1	TRBJ2-1	once	TRBD2	13
TGTGCCAGCAGCGCGGAAGGGGGTTGGGGGAGAAGGAACACTGAAGCTTTCTTT	CASSAEGGWGRRNTEAFF	TRBV11-3	TRBJ1-1	NA	NA	18
TGTGCCAGCACCCAACTAGAGGGTCAGCCCCAGCATTTT	CASTQLEGQPQHF	TRBV2	TRBJ1-5	NA	NA	13
TGTGCCAGCGCGAGGGCCCAGGGGGCAGGCGAGCAGTACTTC	CASARAQGAGEQYF	TRBV6-5	TRBJ2-7	NA	TRBD1	14
TGTGCTAGTGGTTTCCTGGGACAGGGGTTAATTGAGCAGTTCTTC	CASGFLGQGLIEQFF	TRBV12-5	TRBJ2-1	NA	TRBD1	15
TGTGCTAGTGGTTTTAGTACTCGTTGGACGGGACAGGGGACAAACTATGGCTACACCTTC	CASGFSTRWTGQGTNYGYTF	TRBV12-5	TRBJ1-2	few	TRBD1	20
TGTGCCAGCAGCCCGAGGACAGGGGTGGAGGATACGCAGTATTTT	CASSPRTGVEDTQYF	TRBV13	TRBJ2-3	NA	TRBD1	15
TGCAGTGCTAGTACAGAACTCCGGCCCCAGCATTTT	CSASTELRPQHF	TRBV20-1	TRBJ1-5	NA	NA	12
TGTGCCAGCAGTCTCCAGGGGCGATCACCCCTCCACTTT	CASSLQGRSPLHF	TRBV6-5	TRBJ1-6	NA	NA	13
TGTGCCAGTAGTATGGACAGAGTTTTCTCTGGAAACACCATATATTTT	CASSMDRVFSGNTIYF	TRBV19	TRBJ1-3	NA	NA	16
TGTGCCAGCCGAGAGCGGGGAGGCCGGGGCGAAAAACTGTTTTTT	CASRERGGRGEKLFF	TRBV28	TRBJ1-4	NA	NA	15
TGTGCCAGCTCCCAACATCAGGTTTCTAACTATGGCTACACCTTC	CASSQHQVSNYGYTF	TRBV6-5	TRBJ1-2	NA	NA	15
TGTGCCAGCAGCTTGGTGGACAATGATGAGCAGTTCTTC	CASSLVDNDEQFF	TRBV5-6	TRBJ2-1	NA	NA	13
TGTGCCAGCAGCTTACGGATGCCAGGGAGGGGAGAGACCCAGTACTTC	CASSLRMPGRGETQYF	TRBV7-2	TRBJ2-5	NA	TRBD2	16
TGTGCCACAAAGCGGGTGGAGAGCTATGGCTACACCTTC	CATKRVESYGYTF	TRBV7-2	TRBJ1-2	few	NA	13
TGTGCCAGCAGCCATCAGGGAACCCAAGAGACCCAGTACTTC	CASSHQGTQETQYF	TRBV6-5	TRBJ2-5	NA	NA	14
TGCGCCAGCAGCCCGCACGGGACAGGGGTCGAGCAGTACTTC	CASSPHGTGVEQYF	TRBV5-1	TRBJ2-7	NA	TRBD1	14
TGTGCCAGCTCACCACCGCTCGTGGCCCGAGCGGGGGTGGACACTGAAGCTTTCTTT	CASSPPLVARAGVDTEAFF	TRBV18	TRBJ1-1	NA	NA	19
TGTGCCAGCAGTTACAGGGTTCGTCAGCCCCAGCATTTT	CASSYRVRQPQHF	TRBV2	TRBJ1-5	few	NA	13
TGTGCCAGCAGTGAAGGGTTAGGGGGTCCCGGGGAGCTGTTTTTT	CASSEGLGGPGELFF	TRBV6-1	TRBJ2-2	once	NA	15
TGTGCCAGCTCTCCCATGGCGGACAGGGGCTCCTACGAGCAGTACTTC	CASSPMADRGSYEQYF	TRBV18	TRBJ2-7	NA	TRBD1	16
TGTGCCACCAGCAGGCTACAGGGGGCTGACGAGCAGTACTTC	CATSRLQGADEQYF	TRBV15	TRBJ2-7	NA	TRBD1	14
TGTGCCAGCACCGCCGTGAGCTCTGGAAACACCATATATTTT	CASTAVSSGNTIYF	TRBV6-5	TRBJ1-3	NA	NA	14
TGTGCCAGTAGCATAGAGTACAGGGGATACCAGCCCCAGCATTTT	CASSIEYRGYQPQHF	TRBV19	TRBJ1-5	NA	TRBD1	15
TGTGCCAGCAGCCATAGACTAGCGGGGGGACATTACAATGAGCAGTTCTTC	CASSHRLAGGHYNEQFF	TRBV7-9	TRBJ2-1	once	TRBD2	17
TGTGCCAGCAGCAAAGGCCATAGGACAGGGCGAAACTTC	CASSKGHRTGRNF	TRBV21-1	TRBJ2-7	once	NA	13
TGTGCCAGCAGCGGGCCCGGGACAGGGAAAGAAAAACTGTTTTTT	CASSGPGTGKEKLFF	TRBV28	TRBJ1-4	NA	TRBD1	15
TGTGCCAGCAGCTGGACAGGGGAAAACGAGCAGTACTTC	CASSWTGENEQYF	TRBV11-1	TRBJ2-7	NA	TRBD1	13